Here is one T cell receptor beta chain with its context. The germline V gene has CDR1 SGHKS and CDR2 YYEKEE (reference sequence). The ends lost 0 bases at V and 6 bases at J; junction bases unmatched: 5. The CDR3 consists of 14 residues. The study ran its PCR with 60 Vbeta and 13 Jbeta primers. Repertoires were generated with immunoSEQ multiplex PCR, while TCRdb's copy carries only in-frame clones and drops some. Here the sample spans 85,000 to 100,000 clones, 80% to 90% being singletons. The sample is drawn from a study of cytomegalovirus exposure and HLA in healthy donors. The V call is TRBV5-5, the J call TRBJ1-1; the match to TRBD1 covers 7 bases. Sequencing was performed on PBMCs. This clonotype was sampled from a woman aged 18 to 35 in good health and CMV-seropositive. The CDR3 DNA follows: TGTGCCAGCAGCTTGGCCGCCAGGGGGTCTGAAGCTTTCTTT. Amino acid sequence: CASSLAARGSEAFF.